Sequencing of this TCR beta chain was carried out in a study of long-term antiretroviral therapy in people with HIV. CDR1 is SGHTA and CDR2 is FQGTGA in the germline V gene. The CDR3 has 16 amino acids. V lost 1 base to trimming and J lost 0 bases, with 9 bases between them. immunoSEQ v3.0 was run at survey level. Libraries were prepared by immunoSEQ multiplex PCR; TCRdb keeps only in-frame clonotypes and omits some of them. The repertoire holds about 16,000 clones, with approximately 85% as singletons. The chain couples TRBV7-3 to TRBJ2-2, with a tentative D call TRBD2 (5 bases). This TCR was sampled from a middle-aged woman with HIV. The specimen comprised unsorted PBMCs, sampled 0.5 years after starting antiretroviral therapy. The CDR3 protein is CASSLRAATNTGELFF. The CDR3 region has the DNA TGTGCCAGCAGCTTAAGAGCGGCCACGAACACCGGGGAGCTGTTTTTT. Full variable domain (missing parts from reference TRBV7-3 and TRBJ2-2): GAGVSQTPSNKVTEKGKYVELRCDPISGHTALYWYRQSLGQGPEFLIYFQGTGAADDSGLPNDRFFAVRPEGSVSTLKIQRTERGDSAVYLCASSLRAATNTGELFFGEGSRLTVL.